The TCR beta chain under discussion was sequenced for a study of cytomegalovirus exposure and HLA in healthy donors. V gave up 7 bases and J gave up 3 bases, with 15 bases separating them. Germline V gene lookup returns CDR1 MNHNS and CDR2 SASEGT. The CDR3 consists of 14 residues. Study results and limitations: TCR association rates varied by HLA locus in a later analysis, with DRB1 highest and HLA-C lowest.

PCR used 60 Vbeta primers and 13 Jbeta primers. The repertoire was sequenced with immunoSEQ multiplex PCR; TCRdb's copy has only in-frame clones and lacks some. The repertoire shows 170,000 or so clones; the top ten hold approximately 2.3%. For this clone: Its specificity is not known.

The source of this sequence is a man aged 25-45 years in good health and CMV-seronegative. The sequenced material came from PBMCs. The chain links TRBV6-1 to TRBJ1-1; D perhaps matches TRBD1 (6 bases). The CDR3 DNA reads TGTGCCAGCACCATGGGACATCCGCACACTGAAGCTTTCTTT. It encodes CASTMGHPHTEAFF.